Listed below are T cell receptor beta chains from one sample, sequenced in a study of T cell repertoires in cytomegalovirus infection. In TCRdb, the reads were re-called with MiXCR into one record per CDR3 protein. The sample lists a few hundred thousand distinct CDR3 sequences, around 40% occurring once. The antigens for these receptors are not known. Sequencing used cultured PBMCs, obtained from culture after CMV antigen stimulation. These receptors were collected from a human donor in good health (CMV status not recorded). Some clones in this sample may be carry-over from other donors' samples. Both conserved end residues are part of each CDR3. The order of the fields is D gene, V gene, clone size, J gene, CDR3 DNA, CDR3 protein. A D gene is named only where the DNA matches it firmly. Size is stated for part of the rows, as once, few or many counts, or as a class when the clone is expanded.

d_call: .; v_call: TRBV7-2; clone_size: few; j_call: TRBJ2-1; cdr3_nt: TGTGCCAGCAGCTTAGAACCGCGTGGTGAGCAGTTCTTC; cdr3_aa: CASSLEPRGEQFF
d_call: .; v_call: TRBV7-2; clone_size: .; j_call: TRBJ1-4; cdr3_nt: TGTGCCAGCAGCTTAAGGTACAACCATGAAAAACTGTTTTTT; cdr3_aa: CASSLRYNHEKLFF
d_call: .; v_call: TRBV4-1; clone_size: .; j_call: TRBJ1-3; cdr3_nt: TGCGCCAGCAGCCAAAGACAGTTCTCTGGAAACACCATATATTTT; cdr3_aa: CASSQRQFSGNTIYF
d_call: TRBD2; v_call: TRBV7-2; clone_size: many; j_call: TRBJ2-3; cdr3_nt: TGTGCCAGCAGCTGGCTAGCGGACTTCACAGATACGCAGTATTTT; cdr3_aa: CASSWLADFTDTQYF
d_call: .; v_call: TRBV7-8; clone_size: .; j_call: TRBJ2-1; cdr3_nt: TGTGCCAGCAGCTTATTGGGGCTCGGCAATGAGCAGTTCTTC; cdr3_aa: CASSLLGLGNEQFF
d_call: .; v_call: TRBV6-2/TRBV6-3; clone_size: few; j_call: TRBJ2-7; cdr3_nt: TGTGCCACCTCGGACAGCTACTACGAGCAGTACTTC; cdr3_aa: CATSDSYYEQYF
d_call: .; v_call: TRBV19; clone_size: few; j_call: TRBJ2-3; cdr3_nt: TGTGCCAGTAGTATATATGTGTTCGGAGGAACCTCTCGCGGTACGCAGTATTTT; cdr3_aa: CASSIYVFGGTSRGTQYF
d_call: .; v_call: TRBV4-3; clone_size: .; j_call: TRBJ2-5; cdr3_nt: TGCGCCAGCAGCCAAGATAGGGCCGGGGGCCCAGGCCCGCAAGAGACCCAGTACTTC; cdr3_aa: CASSQDRAGGPGPQETQYF
d_call: .; v_call: TRBV6-8; clone_size: .; j_call: TRBJ1-5; cdr3_nt: TGTGCCAGCAGTTACGGCGGGCCCCAGCATTTT; cdr3_aa: CASSYGGPQHF
d_call: .; v_call: TRBV10-1; clone_size: .; j_call: TRBJ2-5; cdr3_nt: TGCGCCAGCTCCGGGGGACCAGGGGACCAAGAGACCCAGTACTTC; cdr3_aa: CASSGGPGDQETQYF
d_call: .; v_call: TRBV29-1; clone_size: .; j_call: TRBJ2-2; cdr3_nt: TGCAGCGTTGTCTATATTGCAGGGGAGCTGTTTTTT; cdr3_aa: CSVVYIAGELFF
d_call: .; v_call: TRBV15; clone_size: .; j_call: TRBJ1-2; cdr3_nt: TGTGCCACCAGCAGAGATTATGTCGGGGCCGTAGGTGATGGCTACACCTTC; cdr3_aa: CATSRDYVGAVGDGYTF
d_call: .; v_call: TRBV10-3; clone_size: .; j_call: TRBJ1-2; cdr3_nt: TGTGCCATCGCGGGAGCCAACTATGGCTACACCTTC; cdr3_aa: CAIAGANYGYTF
d_call: .; v_call: TRBV5-1; clone_size: few; j_call: TRBJ2-7; cdr3_nt: TGCGCCAGCAGCTTTGGGGAGTCTGACGAGCAGTACTTC; cdr3_aa: CASSFGESDEQYF
d_call: .; v_call: TRBV19; clone_size: .; j_call: TRBJ1-2; cdr3_nt: TGTGCCAGTAAATACAGGGAGTCTAACTATGGCTACACCTTC; cdr3_aa: CASKYRESNYGYTF
d_call: TRBD2; v_call: TRBV11-2; clone_size: .; j_call: TRBJ2-7; cdr3_nt: TGTGCCAGCAGCGGGACTAGCGGGAAAAGTTTCTCCTACGAGCAGTACTTC; cdr3_aa: CASSGTSGKSFSYEQYF
d_call: TRBD1; v_call: TRBV20-1; clone_size: .; j_call: TRBJ1-1; cdr3_nt: TGCAGTGCCAGTCCCAGGGGGGGACAGGGGATCTTGAACACTGAAGCTTTCTTT; cdr3_aa: CSASPRGGQGILNTEAFF
d_call: TRBD1; v_call: TRBV27; clone_size: .; j_call: TRBJ1-4; cdr3_nt: TGTGCCAGCAGTCCTGGACAGGGGGTGCCAACTAATGAAAAACTGTTTTTT; cdr3_aa: CASSPGQGVPTNEKLFF
d_call: .; v_call: TRBV7-2; clone_size: .; j_call: TRBJ1-6; cdr3_nt: TGTGCCAGCAGCTTAGGGTCTCAGAATAATTCACCCCTCCACTTT; cdr3_aa: CASSLGSQNNSPLHF
d_call: .; v_call: TRBV7-2; clone_size: many; j_call: TRBJ2-7; cdr3_nt: TGTGCCAGCAGCTCACGCTACGAGCAGTACTTC; cdr3_aa: CASSSRYEQYF
d_call: TRBD1; v_call: TRBV19; clone_size: .; j_call: TRBJ1-1; cdr3_nt: TGTGCCAGTAATGCCGGGACAGGGGGCTGGAACACTGAAGCTTTCTTT; cdr3_aa: CASNAGTGGWNTEAFF
d_call: .; v_call: TRBV7-4; clone_size: .; j_call: TRBJ2-2; cdr3_nt: TGTGCCAGCAGCGGAAAAACCGGGGAGCTGTTTTTT; cdr3_aa: CASSGKTGELFF
d_call: .; v_call: TRBV6-2/TRBV6-3; clone_size: few; j_call: TRBJ2-1; cdr3_nt: TGTGCCAGCAGTTTAACGTGGAATGAGCAGTTCTTC; cdr3_aa: CASSLTWNEQFF
d_call: .; v_call: TRBV7-6; clone_size: .; j_call: TRBJ2-2; cdr3_nt: TGTGCCAGCAGCTACCTCGGAGGAGGGGGGGACACCGGGGAGCTGTTTTTT; cdr3_aa: CASSYLGGGGDTGELFF
d_call: .; v_call: TRBV12-3/TRBV12-4; clone_size: few; j_call: TRBJ2-6; cdr3_nt: TGTGCCAGCAGCCACCGGGGAGGGGCCAACGTCCTGACTTTC; cdr3_aa: CASSHRGGANVLTF
d_call: .; v_call: TRBV20-1; clone_size: .; j_call: TRBJ2-3; cdr3_nt: TGCAGTGCCAGGGATATCCTGGCAGATACGCAGTATTTT; cdr3_aa: CSARDILADTQYF
d_call: .; v_call: TRBV7-9; clone_size: once; j_call: TRBJ1-6; cdr3_nt: TGTGCCAGCAGCTTAACTTTCGGCCATAATTCACCCCTCCACTTT; cdr3_aa: CASSLTFGHNSPLHF
d_call: TRBD1; v_call: TRBV7-6; clone_size: .; j_call: TRBJ2-5; cdr3_nt: TGTGCCAGCAGCTCTCTGACAGGGGCAATCCAAGAGACCCAGTACTTC; cdr3_aa: CASSSLTGAIQETQYF
d_call: .; v_call: TRBV7-2; clone_size: few; j_call: TRBJ2-2; cdr3_nt: TGTGCCAGCAGCTGGGGGGGCGTAACCGGGGAGCTGTTTTTT; cdr3_aa: CASSWGGVTGELFF
d_call: .; v_call: TRBV6-5; clone_size: .; j_call: TRBJ1-3; cdr3_nt: TGTGCCAGCAGTTACTCGAGTTTCCGGGGAGAGGGTGGAAACACCATATATTTT; cdr3_aa: CASSYSSFRGEGGNTIYF
d_call: TRBD1; v_call: TRBV6-5; clone_size: .; j_call: TRBJ1-2; cdr3_nt: TGTGCCAGCAGTTACTCGGGACAGGGGGCTCATGGCTACACCTTC; cdr3_aa: CASSYSGQGAHGYTF
d_call: .; v_call: TRBV7-2; clone_size: few; j_call: TRBJ2-3; cdr3_nt: TGTGCCAGCAGCTCAAGAAACACAGATACGCAGTATTTT; cdr3_aa: CASSSRNTDTQYF
d_call: .; v_call: TRBV7-9; clone_size: .; j_call: TRBJ2-7; cdr3_nt: TGTGCCAGCAGCCCCGGTGAATCAACCGGGAACTTC; cdr3_aa: CASSPGESTGNF
d_call: .; v_call: TRBV2; clone_size: .; j_call: TRBJ2-5; cdr3_nt: TGTGCCAGCAGTAAGCGGGTCCGGGAGACCCAGTACTTC; cdr3_aa: CASSKRVRETQYF
d_call: TRBD2; v_call: TRBV7-2; clone_size: .; j_call: TRBJ2-7; cdr3_nt: TGTGCCAGCAGCACCAGACTAGCGGGAGAGGCGAGGAACGAGCAGTACTTC; cdr3_aa: CASSTRLAGEARNEQYF
d_call: .; v_call: TRBV7-2; clone_size: .; j_call: TRBJ2-3; cdr3_nt: TGTGCCAGCAGCTTTCATCGGGGTGGCACAGATACGCAGTATTTT; cdr3_aa: CASSFHRGGTDTQYF
d_call: .; v_call: TRBV7-9; clone_size: .; j_call: TRBJ2-1; cdr3_nt: TGTGCCAGCAGCTTAGCGGGGGTGGATGAGCAGTTCTTC; cdr3_aa: CASSLAGVDEQFF
d_call: .; v_call: TRBV28; clone_size: once; j_call: TRBJ2-1; cdr3_nt: TGTGCCAGCAACGAACAGGGTTGGAGCTCCTACAATGAGCAGTTCTTC; cdr3_aa: CASNEQGWSSYNEQFF
d_call: TRBD1; v_call: TRBV10-3; clone_size: few; j_call: TRBJ2-7; cdr3_nt: TGTGCCATCAGTGAGTCGGGACAGAGTTACGCCTACGAGCAGTACTTC; cdr3_aa: CAISESGQSYAYEQYF
d_call: .; v_call: TRBV9; clone_size: .; j_call: TRBJ2-2; cdr3_nt: TGTGCCAGCAGCGTAACGGACACCGGGGAGCTGTTTTTT; cdr3_aa: CASSVTDTGELFF
d_call: .; v_call: TRBV15; clone_size: .; j_call: TRBJ1-6; cdr3_nt: TGTGCCACCAGCAGAGATCGGGGGAGCAATTCACCCCTCCACTTT; cdr3_aa: CATSRDRGSNSPLHF
d_call: .; v_call: TRBV7-8; clone_size: few; j_call: TRBJ1-5; cdr3_nt: TGTGCCAGCAGCTTAACCCTTAAGGGTCGGGGGTTGTTAGGTCAGCCCCAGCATTTT; cdr3_aa: CASSLTLKGRGLLGQPQHF
d_call: .; v_call: TRBV6-2/TRBV6-3; clone_size: .; j_call: TRBJ1-1; cdr3_nt: TGTGCCAGCGCTGGACTTTTGGGAACTGAAGCTTTCTTT; cdr3_aa: CASAGLLGTEAFF
d_call: .; v_call: TRBV7-2; clone_size: many; j_call: TRBJ2-5; cdr3_nt: TGTGCCAGCAGCTCACAGGGTTCAAGGGAGACCCAGTACTTC; cdr3_aa: CASSSQGSRETQYF
d_call: .; v_call: TRBV5-1; clone_size: few; j_call: TRBJ2-5; cdr3_nt: TGCGCCAGCAGCTCAGGACGGTTGGAGGAGACCCAGTACTTC; cdr3_aa: CASSSGRLEETQYF
d_call: .; v_call: TRBV7-6; clone_size: .; j_call: TRBJ2-7; cdr3_nt: TGTGCCAGCAGCTTCATCCCCGGCGGGACCGCCTACGAGCAGTACTTC; cdr3_aa: CASSFIPGGTAYEQYF
d_call: TRBD1; v_call: TRBV9; clone_size: .; j_call: TRBJ2-5; cdr3_nt: TGTGCCAGCAGCGTAGGGGGGACAGGGGTGGGGGAGACCCAGTACTTC; cdr3_aa: CASSVGGTGVGETQYF
d_call: .; v_call: TRBV4-3; clone_size: .; j_call: TRBJ1-1; cdr3_nt: TGCGCCAGCAGCCTGAGGGGTCCAATTATGGGCACTGAAGCTTTCTTT; cdr3_aa: CASSLRGPIMGTEAFF
d_call: TRBD2; v_call: TRBV20-1; clone_size: .; j_call: TRBJ2-1; cdr3_nt: TGCAGTGCTAGAAAGTGGGGCAGGGAGGGCAATGAGCAGTTCTTC; cdr3_aa: CSARKWGREGNEQFF
d_call: TRBD2; v_call: TRBV5-4; clone_size: .; j_call: TRBJ2-2; cdr3_nt: TGTGCCAGCAGCTTTATTACTAGCGGGAACACCGGGGAGCTGTTTTTT; cdr3_aa: CASSFITSGNTGELFF
d_call: .; v_call: TRBV7-2; clone_size: many; j_call: TRBJ2-1; cdr3_nt: TGTGCCAGCAGCTTAGCCTTCCGGGACAATGAGCAGTTCTTC; cdr3_aa: CASSLAFRDNEQFF
d_call: TRBD2; v_call: TRBV7-6; clone_size: few; j_call: TRBJ2-3; cdr3_nt: TGTGCCAGCAGCCCTGTAGCGGGGCTCACCCGAGGCACAGATACGCAGTATTTT; cdr3_aa: CASSPVAGLTRGTDTQYF
d_call: .; v_call: TRBV5-1; clone_size: few; j_call: TRBJ2-3; cdr3_nt: TGCGCCAGCAGCTTGGCTGCCAGCGGAGACACAGATACGCAGTATTTT; cdr3_aa: CASSLAASGDTDTQYF